The subject of this entry is one T cell receptor (beta chain). This specimen belongs to a study of control samples from healthy donors and cancer patients. Sequencing was performed with immunoSEQ multiplex PCR; in TCRdb, only in-frame clones are kept and a portion is missing. The sample yields around 200,000 clones, roughly 89% seen once. Germline loops: CDR1 SGHNT, CDR2 YENEEA. V shed 1 base and J shed 0 bases, with 7 bases lying between them. CDR3 length: 15 residues. Material for sequencing was blood. V is TRBV11-3 and J is TRBJ2-1; D is unclear. The clonotype was recovered from a woman under 40 in good health. In nucleotides, the CDR3 is TGTGCCAGCAGCTTAGTGGGTAGCTCCTACAATGAGCAGTTCTTC. Translating gives CASSLVGSSYNEQFF.